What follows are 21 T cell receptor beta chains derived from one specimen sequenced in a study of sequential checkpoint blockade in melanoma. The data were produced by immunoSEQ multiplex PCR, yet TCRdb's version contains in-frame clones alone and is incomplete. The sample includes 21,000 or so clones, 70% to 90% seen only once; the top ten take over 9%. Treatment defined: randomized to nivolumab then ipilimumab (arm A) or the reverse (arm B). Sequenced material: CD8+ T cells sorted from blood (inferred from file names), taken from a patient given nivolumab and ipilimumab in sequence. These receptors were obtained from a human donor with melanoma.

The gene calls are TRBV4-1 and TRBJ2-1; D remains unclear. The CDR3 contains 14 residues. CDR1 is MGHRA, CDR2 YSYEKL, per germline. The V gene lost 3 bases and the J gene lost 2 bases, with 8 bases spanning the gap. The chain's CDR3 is CASSQGSPYNEQFF. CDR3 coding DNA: TGCGCCAGCAGCCAGGGTAGCCCCTACAATGAGCAGTTCTTC.

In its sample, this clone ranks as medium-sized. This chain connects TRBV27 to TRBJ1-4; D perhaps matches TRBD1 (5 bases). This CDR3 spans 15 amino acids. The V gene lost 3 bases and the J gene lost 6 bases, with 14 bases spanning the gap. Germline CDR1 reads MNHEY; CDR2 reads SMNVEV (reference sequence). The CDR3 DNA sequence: TGTGCCAGCAGTTTTCGGGGGGTTGGGGATGAAAAACTGTTTTTT. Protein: CASSFRGVGDEKLFF.

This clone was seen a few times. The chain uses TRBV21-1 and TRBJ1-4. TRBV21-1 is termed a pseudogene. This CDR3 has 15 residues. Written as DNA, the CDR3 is TGTGCCAGCAGCAAAGCCGAAGTCGGAGGTGAAAAACTGTTTTTT. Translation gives CASSKAEVGGEKLFF.

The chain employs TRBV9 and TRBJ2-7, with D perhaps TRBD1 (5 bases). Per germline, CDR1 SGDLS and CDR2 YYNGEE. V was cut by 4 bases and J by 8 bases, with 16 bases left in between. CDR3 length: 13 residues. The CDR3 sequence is CASSSKGPEKQYF. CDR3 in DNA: TGTGCCAGCAGCTCGAAGGGGCCCGAGAAGCAGTACTTC. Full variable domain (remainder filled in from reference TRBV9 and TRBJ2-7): DSGVTQTPKHLITATGQRVTLRCSPRSGDLSVYWYQQSLDQGLQFLIQYYNGEERAKGNILERFSAQQFPDLHSELNLSSLELGDSALYFCASSSKGPEKQYFGPGTRLTVT.

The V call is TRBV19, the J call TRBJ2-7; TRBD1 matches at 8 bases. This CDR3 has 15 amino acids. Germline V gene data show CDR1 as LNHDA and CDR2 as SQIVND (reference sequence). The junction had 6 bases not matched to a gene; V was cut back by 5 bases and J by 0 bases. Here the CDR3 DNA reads TGTGCCAGTAGTCCTGGACAGGGCCTCTCCTACGAGCAGTACTTC. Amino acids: CASSPGQGLSYEQYF. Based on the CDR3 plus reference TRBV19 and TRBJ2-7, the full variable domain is DGGITQSPKYLFRKEGQNVTLSCEQNLNHDAMYWYRQDPGQGLRLIYYSQIVNDFQKGDIAEGYSVSREKKESFPLTVTSAQKNPTAFYLCASSPGQGLSYEQYFGPGTRLTVT.

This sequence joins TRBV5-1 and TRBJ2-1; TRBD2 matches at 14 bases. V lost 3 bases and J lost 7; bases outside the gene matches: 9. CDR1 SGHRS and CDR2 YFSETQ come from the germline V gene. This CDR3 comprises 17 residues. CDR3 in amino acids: CASSSEGLAGVANEQFF. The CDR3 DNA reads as TGCGCCAGCAGCTCCGAGGGACTAGCGGGAGTAGCGAATGAGCAGTTCTTC.

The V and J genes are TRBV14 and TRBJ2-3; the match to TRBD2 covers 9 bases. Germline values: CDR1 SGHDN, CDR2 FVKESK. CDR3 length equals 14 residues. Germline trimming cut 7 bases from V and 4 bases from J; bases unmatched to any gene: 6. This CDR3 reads CASISSGVPDTQYF. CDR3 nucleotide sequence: TGTGCCAGCATATCTAGCGGGGTTCCAGATACGCAGTATTTT.

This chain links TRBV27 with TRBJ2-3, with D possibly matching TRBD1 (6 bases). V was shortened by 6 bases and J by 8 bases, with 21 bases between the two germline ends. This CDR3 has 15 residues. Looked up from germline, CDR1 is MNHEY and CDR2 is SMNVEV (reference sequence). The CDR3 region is CASRPRDNRGGTQYF. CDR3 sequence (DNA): TGTGCCAGCAGACCCCGGGACAATCGAGGTGGTACGCAGTATTTT.

CDR3 sequence (DNA): TGTGCCAGCAGTTACTCCGGGGGATCCCAATCCCCCAACTACTTC. This encodes CASSYSGGSQSPNYF. This sequence joins TRBV6-5 and TRBJ2-5; D might be TRBD2 (6 bases). Germline V gene lookup returns CDR1 MNHEY and CDR2 SVGAGI. Trimming removed 0 bases from V and 14 bases from J, with 22 bases in between. There are 15 residues in the CDR3.

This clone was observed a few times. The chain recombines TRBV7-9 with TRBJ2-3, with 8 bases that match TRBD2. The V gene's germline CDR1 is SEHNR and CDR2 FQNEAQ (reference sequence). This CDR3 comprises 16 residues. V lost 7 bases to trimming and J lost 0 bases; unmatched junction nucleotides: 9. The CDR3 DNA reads TGTGCCAGCAAGGCCCCAACTAGCGGTAGCACAGATACGCAGTATTTT. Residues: CASKAPTSGSTDTQYF.

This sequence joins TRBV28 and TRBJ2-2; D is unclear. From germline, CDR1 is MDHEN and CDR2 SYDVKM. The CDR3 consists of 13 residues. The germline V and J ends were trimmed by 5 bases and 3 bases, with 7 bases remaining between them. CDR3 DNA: TGTGCCAGCAGTGACACAGACACCGGGGAGCTGTTTTTT. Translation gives CASSDTDTGELFF.

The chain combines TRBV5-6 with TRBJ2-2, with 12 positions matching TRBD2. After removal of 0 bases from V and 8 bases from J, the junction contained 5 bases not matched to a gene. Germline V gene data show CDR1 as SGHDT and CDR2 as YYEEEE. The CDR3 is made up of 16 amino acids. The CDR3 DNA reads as TGTGCCAGCAGCTTGGCCCTAGCGGGGGGGCCGGGGGAGCTGTTTTTT. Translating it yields CASSLALAGGPGELFF.

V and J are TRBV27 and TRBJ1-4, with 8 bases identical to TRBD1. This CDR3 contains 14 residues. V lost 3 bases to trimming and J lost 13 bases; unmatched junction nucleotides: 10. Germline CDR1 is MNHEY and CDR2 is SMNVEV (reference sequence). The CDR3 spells CASSFVQGGPGLFF. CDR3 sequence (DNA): TGTGCCAGCAGTTTTGTACAGGGGGGCCCGGGACTGTTTTTT.

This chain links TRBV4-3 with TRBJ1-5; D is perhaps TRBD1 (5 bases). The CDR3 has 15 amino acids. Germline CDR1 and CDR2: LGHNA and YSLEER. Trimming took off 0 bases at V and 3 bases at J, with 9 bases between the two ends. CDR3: CASSQELGDNQPQHF. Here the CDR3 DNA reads TGCGCCAGCAGCCAAGAATTAGGGGACAATCAGCCCCAGCATTTT.

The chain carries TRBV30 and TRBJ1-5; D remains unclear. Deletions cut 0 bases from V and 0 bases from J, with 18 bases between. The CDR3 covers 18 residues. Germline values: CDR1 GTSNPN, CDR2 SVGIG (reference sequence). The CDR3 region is CAWSVPHSTSYSNQPQHF. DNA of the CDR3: TGTGCCTGGAGTGTACCGCATTCCACGTCCTATAGCAATCAGCCCCAGCATTTT.

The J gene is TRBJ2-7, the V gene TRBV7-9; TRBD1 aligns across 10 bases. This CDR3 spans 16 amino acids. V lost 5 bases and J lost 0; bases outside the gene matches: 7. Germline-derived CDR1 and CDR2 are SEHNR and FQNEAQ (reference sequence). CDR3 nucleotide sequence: TGTGCCAGCAGCCACCCCCGGGACAGGGGCTCCTACGAGCAGTACTTC. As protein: CASSHPRDRGSYEQYF. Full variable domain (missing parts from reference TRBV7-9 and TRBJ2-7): DTGVSQNPRHKITKRGQNVTFRCDPISEHNRLYWYRQTLGQGPEFLTYFQNEAQLEKSRLLSDRFSAERPKGSFSTLEIQRTEQGDSAMYLCASSHPRDRGSYEQYFGPGTRLTVT.

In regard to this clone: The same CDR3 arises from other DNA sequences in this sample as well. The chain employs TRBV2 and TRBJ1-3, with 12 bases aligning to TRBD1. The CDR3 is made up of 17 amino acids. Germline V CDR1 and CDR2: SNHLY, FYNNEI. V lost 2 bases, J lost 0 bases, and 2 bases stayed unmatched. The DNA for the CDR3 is TGTGCCAGCAGTGAATGGGACAGGGGGCACTCTGGAAACACCATATATTTT. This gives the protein CASSEWDRGHSGNTIYF.

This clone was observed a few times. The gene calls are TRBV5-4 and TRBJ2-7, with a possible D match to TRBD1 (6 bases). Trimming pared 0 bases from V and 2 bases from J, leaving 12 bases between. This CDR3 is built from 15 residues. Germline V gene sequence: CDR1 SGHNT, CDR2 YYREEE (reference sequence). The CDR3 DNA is TGTGCCAGCAGCTTGGGTACAGGGACCCCCTACGAGCAGTACTTC. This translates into CASSLGTGTPYEQYF. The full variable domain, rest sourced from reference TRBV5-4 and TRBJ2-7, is ETGVTQSPTHLIKTRGQQVTLRCSSQSGHNTVSWYQQALGQGPQFIFQYYREEENGRGNFPPRFSGLQFPNYSSELNVNALELDDSALYLCASSLGTGTPYEQYFGPGTRLTVT.

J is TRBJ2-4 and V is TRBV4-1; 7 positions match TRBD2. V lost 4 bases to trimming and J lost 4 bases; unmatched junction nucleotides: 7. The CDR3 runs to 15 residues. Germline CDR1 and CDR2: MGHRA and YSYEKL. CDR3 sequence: CASSLTWGGKNIQYF. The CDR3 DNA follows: TGCGCCAGCAGCCTTACATGGGGGGGAAAAAACATTCAGTACTTC.

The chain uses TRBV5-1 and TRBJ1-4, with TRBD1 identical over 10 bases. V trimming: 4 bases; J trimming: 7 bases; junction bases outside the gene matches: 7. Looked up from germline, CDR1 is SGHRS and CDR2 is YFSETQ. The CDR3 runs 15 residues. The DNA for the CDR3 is TGCGCCAGCAGCCCGGGTAGGACAGGGGGTGAAAAACTGTTTTTT. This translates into CASSPGRTGGEKLFF.

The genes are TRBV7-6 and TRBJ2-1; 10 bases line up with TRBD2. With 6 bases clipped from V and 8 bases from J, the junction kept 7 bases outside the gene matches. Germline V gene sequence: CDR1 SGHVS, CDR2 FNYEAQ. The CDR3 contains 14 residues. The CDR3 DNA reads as TGTGCCAGCAGGCGGACTAGCGGTAGTGATGAGCAGTTCTTC. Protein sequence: CASRRTSGSDEQFF.